The 8 T cell receptor beta chains given below trace back to one sample, sequenced in a study of shared clonotypes between healthy human individuals. Clones were read by immunoSEQ multiplex PCR, and TCRdb kept only the in-frame ones, dropping some. The table includes about 680,000 clones, 60% to 75% detected once. The sample comprised memory CD4+ T cells sorted from blood. Stated subset: CD45RA-negative fraction. The origin of the receptors is a woman aged 30 to 39 in good health.

The chain combines TRBV4-1 with TRBJ1-3; no reliable D call. CDR3 length: 17 amino acids. Trimming removed 2 bases from V and 3 bases from J, with 17 bases in between. The germline gives CDR1 MGHRA, CDR2 YSYEKL. CDR3 region: CASSQPGARSGGNTIYF. In DNA, the CDR3 is TGCGCCAGCAGCCAACCGGGAGCCCGGTCCGGTGGAAACACCATATATTTT.

This clone was counted between two and nine times. The V gene is TRBV28, the J gene TRBJ2-7; D could derive from TRBD1 or TRBD2 (7 bases each). Germline CDR1 reads MDHEN; CDR2 reads SYDVKM. V lost 7 bases, J lost 2 bases, and 12 bases lay in between. The CDR3 extends over 13 amino acids. The CDR3 bases are TGTGCCAGCACGGGGAGGGGGCCCTACGAGCAGTACTTC. Protein product: CASTGRGPYEQYF.

The chain carries TRBV9 and TRBJ2-3; D may correspond to TRBD1 or TRBD2 (6 bases each). The CDR3 covers 18 residues. The V and J ends lost 3 bases and 3 bases respectively, with 23 bases between them. Germline V gives CDR1 SGDLS, CDR2 YYNGEE. Here the CDR3 reads CASSERGVALRPTDTQYF. CDR3 bases: TGTGCCAGCAGCGAGAGGGGGGTAGCGCTACGACCGACAGATACGCAGTATTTT.

The chain combines TRBV6-1 with TRBJ1-5; D not certain. This CDR3 has 15 amino acids. V gave up 1 base and J gave up 6 bases, with 13 bases separating them. Germline V lookup: CDR1 MNHNS, CDR2 SASEGT. In DNA, the CDR3 is TGTGCCAGCAGTGAAGGATGGTCAGAGGGTCAGCCCCAGCATTTT. Amino acid sequence: CASSEGWSEGQPQHF.

This clone was counted between two and nine times. The chain uses TRBV6-6 and TRBJ1-1; D is undetermined. Germline CDR1 and CDR2: MNHNY and SVGAGI (reference sequence). This CDR3 spans 14 amino acids. Trimming left V 6 bases short and J 1 base short, with 12 bases between. The CDR3 DNA sequence: TGTGCCAGCAGGCCCCAGGTCTCGAACACTGAAGCTTTCTTT. Amino acids: CASRPQVSNTEAFF.

The chain is built from TRBV28 and TRBJ1-2; D gene uncertain. Trimming removed 1 base at V and 4 bases at J, with 16 bases between. From germline, CDR1 is MDHEN and CDR2 SYDVKM. CDR3 size: 16 residues. CDR3 sequence reads: CASSLLNLKTAYGYTF. The CDR3 bases are TGTGCCAGCAGTTTATTAAACCTAAAAACGGCCTATGGCTACACCTTC.

The V call is TRBV14, the J call TRBJ2-2; 7 bases align to TRBD2. V was clipped by 4 bases and J by 4 bases; unmatched bases: 6. The CDR3 is 15 amino acids. Germline CDR1 and CDR2: SGHDN and FVKESK. Written as DNA, the CDR3 is TGTGCCAGCAGCCTCCAAGGCGGGAGCACCGGGGAGCTGTTTTTT. Its translation is CASSLQGGSTGELFF.

This clone was found once. In DNA, the CDR3 is TGCAGCGTCTGGAGCGGGTTGTGGACAGATACGCAGTATTTT. Residues: CSVWSGLWTDTQYF. The chain has TRBV29-1 and TRBJ2-3; D perhaps matches TRBD2 (6 bases). V was clipped by 6 bases and J by 3 bases, with 16 bases between them. The germline gives CDR1 SQVTM, CDR2 ANQGSEA. CDR3 length equals 14 residues.